The rows below give T cell receptor beta chains drawn from one sample of a study of vaccination and CD4 T cells after COVID-19. One entry per CDR3 protein, called by TCRdb with MiXCR from the PCR reads. The data show roughly 31,000 distinct CDR3 sequences, approximately 49% seen once. Sequenced material: CD4+ T cells from blood, taken about 7 months after SARS-CoV-2 vaccination. The receptors stem from a human donor who had recovered from COVID-19. Both conserved end residues are part of each CDR3. Each record gives: V gene, clone size, D gene, J gene, CDR3 protein, CDR3 DNA. The D gene is left open where the match is weak. Clone size, where shown, is once, few, many, or a class for clones that have expanded.

>TRBV6-1|-|-|TRBJ2-7
CAIGFGTAYEQYF
TGTGCCATAGGTTTCGGGACCGCCTACGAGCAGTACTTC
>TRBV28|-|-|TRBJ1-5
CASSWNREFGNQPQHF
TGTGCCAGCAGTTGGAACAGGGAATTCGGCAATCAGCCCCAGCATTTT
>TRBV20-1|-|TRBD2|TRBJ2-2
CSARTTSVGELFF
TGCAGTGCTAGGACTACTAGCGTTGGGGAGCTGTTTTTT
>TRBV27|-|-|TRBJ2-3
CASSPYGIGDTQYF
TGTGCCAGCAGTCCCTACGGGATCGGAGATACGCAGTATTTT
>TRBV28|-|-|TRBJ2-5
CASSFSRAQETQYF
TGTGCCAGCAGTTTCTCCAGGGCCCAGGAGACCCAGTACTTC
>TRBV15|few|TRBD2|TRBJ2-5
CATSRVWGGSVETQYF
TGTGCCACCAGCAGAGTATGGGGGGGGAGCGTAGAGACCCAGTACTTC
>TRBV15|-|-|TRBJ2-6
CATSSEDSGANVLTF
TGTGCCACCAGCTCGGAGGACTCTGGGGCCAACGTCCTGACTTTC
>TRBV6-1|-|TRBD2|TRBJ2-5
CASRPLLGGSGETQYF
TGTGCCAGCAGGCCACTGTTGGGCGGGAGTGGGGAGACCCAGTACTTC
>TRBV6-6|once|-|TRBJ2-3
CASSNNALSTDTQYF
TGTGCCAGCAGCAACAATGCCCTTAGCACAGATACGCAGTATTTT
>TRBV7-3|few|TRBD1|TRBJ2-2
CASSRQGAGELFF
TGTGCCAGCAGCCGCCAGGGGGCCGGGGAGCTGTTTTTT
>TRBV6-1|few|-|TRBJ2-7
CASRPEGLYEQYF
TGTGCCAGCAGGCCAGAGGGTCTCTACGAGCAGTACTTC
>TRBV12-3/TRBV12-4|few|TRBD1|TRBJ1-5
CASRDRNNQPQHF
TGTGCCAGCAGGGACAGGAACAATCAGCCCCAGCATTTT
>TRBV7-2|-|-|TRBJ2-2
CASSLRIRNGDTGELFF
TGTGCCAGCAGCTTAAGAATTAGGAATGGGGACACCGGGGAGCTGTTTTTT
>TRBV29-1|-|TRBD2|TRBJ2-3
CSVEDPGRDYTDTQYF
TGCAGCGTTGAAGATCCCGGGAGGGACTACACAGATACGCAGTATTTT
>TRBV20-1|-|TRBD2|TRBJ2-7
CSARDLTSRSSYEQYF
TGCAGTGCTAGAGACCTGACTAGCAGAAGCTCCTACGAGCAGTACTTC
>TRBV4-1|-|-|TRBJ1-2
CASSQARGERNYGYTF
TGCGCCAGCAGCCAAGCCCGGGGGGAAAGGAACTATGGCTACACCTTC
>TRBV4-3|few|-|TRBJ2-1
CASSPQQGIDNEQFF
TGCGCCAGCAGCCCACAACAGGGAATAGACAATGAGCAGTTCTTC
>TRBV20-1|-|-|TRBJ2-1
CSARGPTGTYNEQFF
TGCAGTGCTAGAGGGCCTACCGGAACCTACAATGAGCAGTTCTTC
>TRBV15|-|-|TRBJ1-5
CATSRDIGGKPQHF
TGTGCCACCAGCAGAGATATTGGGGGTAAACCCCAGCATTTT
>TRBV21-1|-|-|TRBJ2-1
CASSKGTGGFNEQFF
TGTGCCAGCAGCAAAGGAACAGGGGGATTCAATGAGCAGTTCTTC
>TRBV27|-|TRBD2|TRBJ2-3
CASMPLAGTDTQYF
TGTGCCAGCATGCCACTAGCGGGAACAGATACGCAGTATTTT
>TRBV7-9|few|-|TRBJ1-6
CASSFEGPNSPLHF
TGTGCCAGCAGCTTCGAGGGGCCAAATTCACCCCTCCACTTT
>TRBV11-1|once|TRBD2|TRBJ2-7
CASSLVGLAASSSYEQYF
TGTGCCAGCAGCTTAGTGGGACTAGCGGCTTCCAGCTCCTACGAGCAGTACTTC
>TRBV29-1|few|TRBD1|TRBJ1-1
CSAWDRGRGNTEAFF
TGCAGCGCCTGGGACAGGGGAAGGGGGAACACTGAAGCTTTCTTT
>TRBV24-1|few|TRBD2|TRBJ2-7
CATSDPLAGGPGEQYF
TGTGCCACCAGTGATCCATTAGCGGGAGGGCCTGGAGAGCAGTACTTC
>TRBV29-1|-|-|TRBJ1-5
CSVGQSNQPQHF
TGCAGCGTTGGCCAGAGCAATCAGCCCCAGCATTTT
>TRBV6-1|few|-|TRBJ1-5
CASSEEGTPNQPQHF
TGTGCCAGCAGTGAAGAAGGGACCCCCAATCAGCCCCAGCATTTT
>TRBV28|-|TRBD2|TRBJ2-7
CASTGTSAHYEQYF
TGTGCCAGCACCGGGACTAGCGCCCACTACGAGCAGTACTTC
>TRBV28|few|-|TRBJ1-2
CASSPRQTSYTF
TGTGCCAGCAGTCCGAGACAGACAAGCTACACCTTC
>TRBV4-2|-|-|TRBJ1-6
CASSQEASSGNSPLHF
TGTGCCAGCAGCCAAGAGGCATCTTCGGGTAATTCACCCCTCCACTTT
>TRBV27|few|-|TRBJ2-7
CATPYEQYF
TGTGCCACCCCCTACGAGCAGTACTTC
>TRBV20-1|few|TRBD2|TRBJ2-3
CSASTSGTTDTQYF
TGCAGTGCTTCGACTAGCGGGACCACAGATACGCAGTATTTT
>TRBV19|medium-sized|-|TRBJ2-2
CASTQPLAGTGELFF
TGTGCCAGTACCCAGCCACTAGCTGGCACCGGGGAGCTGTTTTTT
>TRBV20-1|few|-|TRBJ1-2
CSANPGLDYGYTF
TGCAGTGCTAATCCAGGACTAGACTATGGCTACACCTTC
>TRBV28|-|-|TRBJ2-7
CASSYINEQYF
TGTGCCAGCAGTTACATCAACGAGCAGTACTTC
>TRBV6-1|-|-|TRBJ1-5
CASSETGSRNQPQHF
TGTGCCAGCAGTGAAACAGGGTCTCGCAATCAGCCCCAGCATTTT
>TRBV7-9|-|TRBD2|TRBJ2-3
CASSFLWSAGAKIADTQYF
TGTGCCAGCAGCTTTTTATGGTCTGCGGGAGCTAAGATCGCAGATACGCAGTATTTT
>TRBV28|-|-|TRBJ1-1
CASSLWDLGNGDTEAFF
TGTGCCAGCAGTTTATGGGATCTTGGGAATGGCGACACTGAAGCTTTCTTT
>TRBV6-1|-|-|TRBJ1-2
CASSEGLGYGYTF
TGTGCCAGCAGTGAGGGGCTTGGCTATGGCTACACCTTC
>TRBV1|-|-|TRBJ2-7
CTSSQDSASGRAGSYEQYF
TGCACCAGCAGCCAAGATTCGGCTAGCGGGAGGGCCGGTTCCTACGAGCAGTACTTC
>TRBV20-1|-|TRBD2|TRBJ2-5
CSAWLAEYQETQYF
TGCAGTGCTTGGCTAGCGGAGTACCAAGAGACCCAGTACTTC
>TRBV6-4|-|TRBD2|TRBJ2-2
CASKALGLAGYGELFF
TGTGCCAGCAAGGCTCTCGGACTAGCGGGATACGGGGAGCTGTTTTTT
>TRBV20-1|-|TRBD1|TRBJ1-2
CSAVWTGVGYTF
TGCAGTGCCGTCTGGACAGGGGTTGGCTACACCTTC
>TRBV20-1|-|-|TRBJ2-3
CSASGQSTDTQYF
TGCAGTGCTAGTGGACAGAGCACAGATACGCAGTATTTT
>TRBV12-3/TRBV12-4|-|-|TRBJ2-3
CASTGQRSTDTQYF
TGTGCCAGCACAGGTCAGAGGTCCACAGATACGCAGTATTTT
>TRBV7-8|-|TRBD2|TRBJ2-1
CASSRGTSGRALSYNEQFF
TGTGCCAGCAGCCGCGGGACTAGCGGGAGGGCCCTCTCCTACAATGAGCAGTTCTTC
>TRBV6-1|-|-|TRBJ1-2
CASSRTDGDGYTF
TGTGCCAGCAGCAGAACCGACGGGGATGGCTACACCTTC